These 14 T cell receptor beta chains came from one sample sequenced in a study of OX40 agonist ivuxolimab in advanced cancers. The table came from immunoSEQ multiplex PCR; TCRdb's copy has only in-frame clones and leaves some out. The data contain 56,000 or so clones, around four fifths of them singletons. Source: CD4+ or CD8+ T cells sorted from blood, taken in a trial of the OX40 agonist ivuxolimab. The source of these receptors is an adult with an advanced solid tumor such as melanoma, head and neck, liver or kidney cancer.

The rearrangement uses TRBV10-3 and TRBJ2-1; TRBD1 agrees at 7 bases. The germline gives CDR1 ENHRY, CDR2 SYGVKD. The CDR3 sequence is 14 residues long. The ends lost 4 bases at V and 8 bases at J; junction bases unmatched: 8. For the CDR3, the DNA is TGTGCCATCAGTGCGACAGGGAAAGAGGATGAGCAGTTCTTC. Protein sequence: CAISATGKEDEQFF.

This clone was found a few times. The V gene is TRBV5-1, the J gene TRBJ2-7; 11 bases are a match to TRBD2. Germline V lookup: CDR1 SGHRS, CDR2 YFSETQ. V dropped 0 bases and J dropped 4; count of bases not matched to a gene: 3. CDR3 length: 15 amino acids. CDR3 DNA sequence: TGCGCCAGCAGCTTGGTTAGCGGGAGGGAATACGAGCAGTACTTC. Its protein product is CASSLVSGREYEQYF.

This clone was counted between two and nine times. This chain connects TRBV7-3 to TRBJ2-1, with TRBD2 matching over 8 bases. V was clipped by 2 bases and J by 3 bases; unmatched bases: 6. Germline V CDR1 and CDR2: SGHTA, FQGTGA. This CDR3 contains 16 residues. The CDR3 protein is CASSLFPGGYYNEQFF. In nucleotides, the CDR3 is TGTGCCAGCAGCTTATTCCCGGGGGGGTACTACAATGAGCAGTTCTTC.

The chain is built from TRBV7-9 and TRBJ1-1; D ambiguous. Germline V lookup: CDR1 SEHNR, CDR2 FQNEAQ (reference sequence). V dropped 4 bases and J dropped 5 bases, with 5 bases sitting between them. This CDR3 region has 11 residues. CDR3: CASSWGTEAFF. CDR3 coding DNA: TGTGCCAGCAGCTGGGGAACTGAAGCTTTCTTT.

This sequence joins TRBV7-6 and TRBJ2-7, with a possible D match to TRBD1 (6 bases). The germline V and J ends were trimmed by 5 bases and 4 bases, with 12 bases remaining between them. CDR1 and CDR2 from the germline V gene are SGHVS and FNYEAQ. The CDR3 contains 13 residues. CDR3 amino acids: CASSTNQGYEQYF. CDR3 nucleotide sequence: TGTGCCAGCAGCACGAACCAGGGGTACGAGCAGTACTTC. The whole variable domain, remainder taken from reference TRBV7-6 and TRBJ2-7, is GAGVSQSPRYKVTKRGQDVALRCDPISGHVSLYWYRQALGQGPEFLTYFNYEAQQDKSGLPNDRFSAERPEGSISTLTIQRTEQRDSAMYRCASSTNQGYEQYFGPGTRLTVT.

This clone was observed once. The genes are TRBV28 and TRBJ1-1; TRBD1 matches at 10 bases. The CDR3 totals 13 residues. After removal of 6 bases from V and 5 bases from J, the junction contained 3 bases not matched to a gene. Germline V gene sequence: CDR1 MDHEN, CDR2 SYDVKM. This CDR3 reads CASSDRGLTEAFF. The CDR3 DNA reads TGTGCCAGCAGCGACAGGGGGCTGACTGAAGCTTTCTTT. Complete variable domain (other parts from reference TRBV28 and TRBJ1-1): DVKVTQSSRYLVKRTGEKVFLECVQDMDHENMFWYRQDPGLGLRLIYFSYDVKMKEKGDIPEGYSVSREKKERFSLILESASTNQTSMYLCASSDRGLTEAFFGQGTRLTVV.

The V and J genes are TRBV11-1 and TRBJ2-1, with TRBD2 matching 8 bases. The ends lost 2 bases at V and 7 bases at J; junction bases unmatched: 7. The CDR3 consists of 15 residues. Germline CDR1 reads SGHAT; CDR2 reads FQDESV (reference sequence). DNA for the CDR3: TGTGCCAGCAGCTTAATCGGGGGGGGATTGAATGAGCAGTTCTTC. This encodes CASSLIGGGLNEQFF. The entire variable domain, with the rest obtained from reference TRBV11-1 and TRBJ2-1, is as follows: EAEVAQSPRYKITEKSQAVAFWCDPISGHATLYWYRQILGQGPELLVQFQDESVVDDSQLPKDRFSAERLKGVDSTLKIQPAELGDSAMYLCASSLIGGGLNEQFFGPGTRLTVL.

A single count supports this clone. This sequence joins TRBV7-8 and TRBJ2-3; TRBD2 matches at 8 bases. In germline, CDR1 is SGHVS, CDR2 FQNEAQ. CDR3 length equals 14 residues. J gave up 7 bases and V 4 bases, and 7 bases lay outside the gene matches. CDR3 nucleotide sequence: TGTGCCAGCAGCTCAAGCGGGAGTTCGTATACGCAGTATTTT. Translated: CASSSSGSSYTQYF.

The gene calls are TRBV29-1 and TRBJ2-5, with 7 bases that match TRBD1. The germline gives CDR1 SQVTM, CDR2 ANQGSEA. This CDR3 comprises 12 residues. The V and J ends lost 8 bases and 4 bases, in that order; junction bases with no gene match: 7. CDR3 loop: CSTQTGPETQYF. The CDR3 DNA reads TGCAGCACCCAGACAGGGCCAGAGACCCAGTACTTC.

The V gene is TRBV19, the J gene TRBJ2-5, with 12 bases aligning to TRBD2. In germline, CDR1 is LNHDA, CDR2 SQIVND (reference sequence). The V gene end was trimmed by 1 base and the J gene end by 0 bases; junction bases not matched to a gene: 0. CDR3 length equals 16 residues. As DNA, the CDR3 is TGTGCCAGTAGTATAGGGACTAGCGGGAACCAAGAGACCCAGTACTTC. Amino acids: CASSIGTSGNQETQYF. Full variable domain (outside the CDR3, taken from reference TRBV19 and TRBJ2-5): DGGITQSPKYLFRKEGQNVTLSCEQNLNHDAMYWYRQDPGQGLRLIYYSQIVNDFQKGDIAEGYSVSREKKESFPLTVTSAQKNPTAFYLCASSIGTSGNQETQYFGPGTRLLVL.

The CDR3 spells CASSLRGGETQYF. The DNA for the CDR3 is TGCGCCAGCAGCTTGAGGGGGGGAGAGACCCAGTACTTC. The chain links TRBV5-1 to TRBJ2-5; tentatively, D is TRBD2 (7 bases). The V gene lost 1 base and the J gene lost 4 bases, with 8 bases spanning the gap. The CDR3 is 13 residues long. Germline values: CDR1 SGHRS, CDR2 YFSETQ.

This clone was observed a handful of times. The CDR3 protein is CASSEYRGGGYTF. The DNA of the CDR3 is TGTGCCAGCAGTGAGTACAGGGGAGGTGGCTACACCTTC. The J gene is TRBJ1-2, the V gene TRBV2, with 7 bases matching TRBD1. The trim removed 3 bases at V and 7 bases at J, leaving 5 bases unmatched. This CDR3 has 13 amino acids. CDR1 SNHLY and CDR2 FYNNEI come from the germline V gene.

This chain uses TRBV9 with TRBJ2-7, with 11 bases matching TRBD2. CDR3 length: 16 amino acids. The germline V gene has CDR1 SGDLS and CDR2 YYNGEE. J was trimmed by 4 bases and V by 4 bases; bases with no gene match: 10. The chain's CDR3 is CASSPITSGGAYEQYF. CDR3 in DNA: TGTGCCAGCAGCCCCATAACTAGCGGGGGAGCATACGAGCAGTACTTC.

The V gene is TRBV6-1, the J gene TRBJ2-7; no firm D call. CDR3 size: 15 residues. V dropped 0 bases and J dropped 0 bases, with 9 bases sitting between them. Germline V gene lookup returns CDR1 MNHNS and CDR2 SASEGT. CDR3: CASSEARTGSYEQYF. The CDR3 region has the DNA TGTGCCAGCAGTGAAGCTCGGACCGGCTCCTACGAGCAGTACTTC.